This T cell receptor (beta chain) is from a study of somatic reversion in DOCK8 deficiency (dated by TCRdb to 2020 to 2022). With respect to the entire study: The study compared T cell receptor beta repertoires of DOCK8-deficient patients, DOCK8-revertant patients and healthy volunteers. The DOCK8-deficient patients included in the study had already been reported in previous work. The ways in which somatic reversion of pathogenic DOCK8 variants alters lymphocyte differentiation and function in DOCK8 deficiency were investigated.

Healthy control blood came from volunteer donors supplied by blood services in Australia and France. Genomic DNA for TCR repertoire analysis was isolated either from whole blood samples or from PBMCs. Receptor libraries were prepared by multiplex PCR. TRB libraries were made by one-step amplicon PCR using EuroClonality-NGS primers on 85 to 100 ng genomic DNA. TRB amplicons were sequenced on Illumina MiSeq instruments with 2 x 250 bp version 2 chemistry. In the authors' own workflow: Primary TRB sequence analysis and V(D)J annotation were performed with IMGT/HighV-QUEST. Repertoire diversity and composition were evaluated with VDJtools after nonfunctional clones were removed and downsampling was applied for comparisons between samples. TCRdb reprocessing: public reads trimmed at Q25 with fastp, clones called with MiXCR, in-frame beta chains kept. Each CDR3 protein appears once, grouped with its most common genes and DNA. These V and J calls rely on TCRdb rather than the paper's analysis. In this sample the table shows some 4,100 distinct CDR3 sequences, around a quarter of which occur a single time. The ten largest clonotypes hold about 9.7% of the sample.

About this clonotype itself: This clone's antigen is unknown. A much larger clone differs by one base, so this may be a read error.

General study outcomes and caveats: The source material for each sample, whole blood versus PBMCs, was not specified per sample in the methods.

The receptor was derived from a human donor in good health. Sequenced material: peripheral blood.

The CDR3: CASSLLDSNQSQHF. The DNA sequence is TGTGCCAGCAGCTTATTGGATAGCAATCAGTCCCAGCATTTT. In this chain, TRBV11-2 is recombined with TRBJ1-5, with the D segment identity uncertain. The CDR3, from cysteine to phenylalanine, totals 14 residues. Only CDR3 DNA is held: 42 bases, read in frame from base 1. CDR1 is given as SGHAT and CDR2 as FQNNGV, both from the germline V gene. This CDR3, with the reference TRBV11-2 and TRBJ1-5 proteins standing in past its ends, gives the full variable domain EAGVAQSPRYKIIEKRQSVAFWCNPISGHATLYWYQQILGQGPKLLIQFQNNGVVDDSQLPKDRFSAERLKGVDSTLKIQPAKLEDSAVYLCASSLLDSNQSQHFGDGTRLSIL.